This entry describes one TCR beta chain. The antigen is undetermined. The data were obtained in a study of cytomegalovirus exposure and HLA in healthy donors. Study-level findings and limits: For most TCR beta V segments, an earlier analysis put the productive rate at about 90% or about 30% of the time. In a later analysis, several top co-occurrence clusters appeared linked to parvovirus B19, influenza, CMV and Epstein-Barr virus. Versus the roughly 670-donor mean, an Asian-associated ancestry cluster reportedly showed fewer N-insertions in a later analysis. In a later analysis, V- and J-gene trimming of beta chains associated with a DCLRE1C missense variant, replicated independently.

Germline CDR1 and CDR2: LNHDA and SQIVND (reference sequence). This CDR3 spans 13 amino acids. Trimming removed 5 bases from V and 4 bases from J; junction bases left unmatched: 3. The PCR employed 60 Vbeta primers together with 13 Jbeta primers. Method: immunoSEQ multiplex PCR; TCRdb's copy keeps in-frame clones and lacks some. The sample records 100,000 to 150,000 clones, 77% being singletons. The receptor was derived from a male donor in good health and CMV-seropositive. This rearrangement joins TRBV19 to TRBJ2-7, with 9 bases that match TRBD2. Specimen: PBMCs. The CDR3 spells CASSVLAGYEQYF. The CDR3, as DNA: TGTGCCAGTAGTGTCCTAGCGGGATACGAGCAGTACTTC.